Below, 28 T cell receptor beta chains from the same sample are listed, as sequenced in a study of blood T cell repertoires in COVID-19 (dated by TCRdb to 2018 to 2020). The library was produced with the immunoSEQ multiplex PCR assay. This immuneACCESS table, as held by TCRdb, lists in-frame sequences with V and J called but not all clones. Of the missing ones, under half trace to an unresolved V gene in checked studies; the others have no known cause. This sample has approximately 100,000 clones in its table, and 88% of those were observed once. The ten largest clones add up to about 6% of the sample. Sequencing input: peripheral blood. The receptors come from an older woman with acute or convalescent COVID-19.

The J gene is TRBJ1-5, the V gene TRBV19, with no clear D. The germline CDR1 and CDR2 sequences are LNHDA and SQIVND (reference sequence). Trimming removed 4 bases at V and 0 bases at J, with 7 bases between. The length of the CDR3 is 14 residues. This CDR3 reads CASSRANSNQPQHF. The CDR3 nucleotides read TGTGCCAGTAGTAGGGCCAATAGCAATCAGCCCCAGCATTTT.

This clone was recorded once. The V call is TRBV5-1, the J call TRBJ2-3, with D uncertain. The germline V gene encodes CDR1 SGHRS and CDR2 YFSETQ. The length of the CDR3 is 15 residues. V was clipped by 0 bases and J by 4 bases, with 12 bases between them. The CDR3 DNA sequence: TGCGCCAGCAGCTTGGCGTTGAGTGGAGCAGATACGCAGTATTTT. Protein: CASSLALSGADTQYF.

The chain is built from TRBV18 and TRBJ2-2; 7 bases agree with TRBD1. The CDR3 is 16 residues long. V shed 3 bases and J 2 bases; nucleotides not matched to a gene: 6. CDR1 and CDR2 (germline): KGHSH, LQKENI. CDR3 sequence: CASSPNRDRNTGELFF. The CDR3 DNA reads TGTGCCAGCTCACCCAACCGGGACAGAAACACCGGGGAGCTGTTTTTT.

This chain connects TRBV10-2 to TRBJ2-1, with 10 positions matching TRBD2. Germline loops: CDR1 WSHSY, CDR2 SAAADI. Germline trimming cut 8 bases from V and 8 bases from J; bases unmatched to any gene: 15. CDR3 size: 16 residues. The DNA of the CDR3 is TGCGCCAGCGGGACGCCTAGCGGGAGTTTGAGGGATGAGCAGTTCTTC. It translates to CASGTPSGSLRDEQFF.

The chain uses TRBV29-1 and TRBJ2-7; no clear D gene. V lost 7 bases to trimming and J lost 5 bases, with 18 bases between them. The CDR3 is 13 amino acids. The germline gives CDR1 SQVTM, CDR2 ANQGSEA. The DNA for the CDR3 is TGCAGCGCAAGAACTATGGATTTTGACGAGCAGTACTTC. It encodes CSARTMDFDEQYF.

This clone was found a few times. The chain carries TRBV25-1 and TRBJ2-1, with D maybe TRBD2 (6 bases). Per germline, CDR1 MGHDK and CDR2 SYGVNS. Trimming cost V 5 bases and J 5 bases, with 16 bases left between them. The CDR3 has 15 amino acids. The CDR3 nucleotides read TGTGCCAGCAGTCTCCTTAGCGGAGATAACAATGAGCAGTTCTTC. This encodes CASSLLSGDNNEQFF.

The chain combines TRBV6-2 or TRBV6-3 with TRBJ2-3; D might be TRBD2 (6 bases). The V gene's germline CDR1 is MNHEY and CDR2 SVGEGT. This CDR3 comprises 17 residues. The V gene lost 0 bases and the J gene lost 2 bases, with 15 bases spanning the gap. The CDR3: CASSYSPKEGSTDTQYF. The CDR3 DNA reads as TGTGCCAGCAGTTACTCCCCCAAGGAGGGATCCACAGATACGCAGTATTTT.

The J gene is TRBJ1-4, the V gene TRBV7-2; D possibly corresponds to TRBD1 (6 bases). This CDR3 comprises 13 residues. From germline, CDR1 is SGHTA and CDR2 FQGNSA. Trimming shortened V by 5 bases and J by 5 bases, and 9 bases separated the two germline ends. The CDR3 sequence: CASSLQGNEKLFF. The CDR3 nucleotides are TGTGCCAGCAGCCTACAGGGAAATGAAAAACTGTTTTTT.

The J gene is TRBJ1-2, the V gene TRBV4-1; D unclear. The V gene's germline CDR1 is MGHRA and CDR2 YSYEKL. With 4 bases removed from V and 4 bases from J, the gap between germline ends came to 10 bases. This CDR3 comprises 13 residues. The CDR3 nucleotides read TGCGCCAGCAGCCGACCCCAGGCCTATGGCTACACCTTC. Amino acids: CASSRPQAYGYTF.

The rearrangement links TRBV14 to TRBJ2-1; tentative D call: TRBD2 (6 bases). Per the germline V gene, CDR1 is SGHDN and CDR2 is FVKESK. Trimming cost V 0 bases and J 10 bases, with 16 bases left between them. This CDR3 comprises 15 residues. The CDR3 region is CASSQDPPSAVEQFF. The CDR3 region has the DNA TGTGCCAGCAGCCAAGACCCCCCTAGCGCGGTGGAGCAGTTCTTC.

The V and J genes are TRBV29-1 and TRBJ2-1; 7 nucleotides match TRBD1. The ends lost 6 bases at V and 2 bases at J; junction bases unmatched: 4. Germline assignment: CDR1 SQVTM and CDR2 ANQGSEA. The CDR3 has 13 residues. CDR3 loop: CSVGQEPYNEQFF. The DNA of the CDR3 is TGCAGCGTCGGACAGGAGCCCTACAATGAGCAGTTCTTC.

The rearrangement joins TRBV4-2 to TRBJ2-1, with TRBD1 identical over 7 bases. After removal of 4 bases from V and 5 bases from J, the junction contained 5 bases not matched to a gene. The V gene's germline CDR1 is LGHNA and CDR2 YNFKEQ. This CDR3 has 14 amino acids. The CDR3 DNA follows: TGTGCCAGCAGCCGGGGACAGAGAGACAATGAGCAGTTCTTC. The encoded protein is CASSRGQRDNEQFF.

This clone has just one count. This rearrangement joins TRBV6-5 to TRBJ1-2; the match to TRBD1 covers 7 bases. There are 14 residues in the CDR3. V shed 5 bases, J shed 4 bases, and the junction held 7 bases outside the gene matches. Germline V gene lookup returns CDR1 MNHEY and CDR2 SVGAGI. The CDR3 region has the DNA TGTGCCAGCAGTAAGGGGGCAGGGTCCTATGGCTACACCTTC. As protein: CASSKGAGSYGYTF.

The gene calls are TRBV28 and TRBJ1-6; D is possibly TRBD1 (5 bases). V gave up 6 bases and J gave up 10 bases, with 16 bases separating them. CDR3 length: 14 residues. CDR1 MDHEN and CDR2 SYDVKM come from the germline V gene. CDR3 nucleotide sequence: TGTGCCAGCAGCCTACAGGCGGCGGTCTCACCCCTCCACTTT. As protein: CASSLQAAVSPLHF.

This chain uses TRBV5-1 with TRBJ1-2; D is undetermined. The CDR3 totals 15 residues. Trimming took off 0 bases at V and 4 bases at J, with 13 bases between the two ends. The V gene's germline CDR1 is SGHRS and CDR2 YFSETQ. The CDR3 is CASSLGAILGYGYTF. CDR3 DNA: TGCGCCAGCAGCTTGGGGGCTATCCTTGGCTATGGCTACACCTTC.

This clone was detected a few times. The chain recombines TRBV5-4 with TRBJ2-7; 12 bases align to TRBD2. The CDR3 loop spans 15 amino acids. Unmatched junction bases numbered 13, after V lost 4 bases and J lost 11 bases. Germline assignment: CDR1 SGHNT and CDR2 YYREEE (reference sequence). CDR3 in amino acids: CASSRGGLAGGEEYV. As DNA, the CDR3 is TGTGCCAGCAGCCGTGGGGGTCTAGCGGGAGGGGAGGAGTACGTC.

Only one count was recorded for this clone. This chain links TRBV5-1 with TRBJ2-7, with 10 bases fitting TRBD2. Germline lookup yields CDR1 SGHRS and CDR2 YFSETQ. Trimming cost V 1 base and J 0 bases; bases outside gene matches: 1. The CDR3 is made up of 15 amino acids. In DNA form, the CDR3 reads TGCGCCAGCAGCTTGACTAGCGGGAACTCCTACGAGCAGTACTTC. It specifies CASSLTSGNSYEQYF.

The chain recombines TRBV12-3 or TRBV12-4 with TRBJ2-1; TRBD1 aligns across 7 bases. The J segment lost 7 bases and the V segment lost 5 bases, leaving 5 bases of the junction unmatched. This CDR3 spans 13 amino acids. The CDR3 here is CASSPGQRNEQFF. The CDR3 bases are TGTGCCAGCAGTCCGGGACAGCGTAATGAGCAGTTCTTC.

The rearrangement uses TRBV14 and TRBJ2-5, with D possibly TRBD1 on 7 matching bases. The germline V gene encodes CDR1 SGHDN and CDR2 FVKESK. Trimming stripped 4 bases from V and 5 bases from J, with 20 bases between. This CDR3 has 16 residues. The CDR3 reads CASSRTAGGRGETQYF. The CDR3 coding sequence is TGTGCCAGCAGCCGCACCGCAGGGGGGCGCGGGGAGACCCAGTACTTC. The full variable domain, with the rest looked up from reference TRBV14 and TRBJ2-5, is EAGVTQFPSHSVIEKGQTVTLRCDPISGHDNLYWYRRVMGKEIKFLLHFVKESKQDESGMPNNRFLAERTGGTYSTLKVQPAELEDSGVYFCASSRTAGGRGETQYFGPGTRLLVL.

The genes are TRBV3-1 (or the pseudogene TRBV3-2) and TRBJ2-3; possible D gene TRBD2, 5 bases. CDR3 length equals 15 residues. Deletions cut 1 base from V and 4 bases from J, with 12 bases between. CDR1 is LGHDT and CDR2 is YNNKEL in the germline V gene (reference sequence). As DNA, the CDR3 is TGTGCCAGCAGCCAAGGATCGAGCGGTTCAGATACGCAGTATTTT. Translating it yields CASSQGSSGSDTQYF.

J is TRBJ1-2 and V is TRBV5-4; 7 bases map to TRBD1. The V gene's germline CDR1 is SGHNT and CDR2 YYREEE (reference sequence). The J segment lost 4 bases and the V segment lost 6 bases, leaving 6 bases of the junction unmatched. There are 13 residues in the CDR3. The CDR3 region has the DNA TGTGCCAGCACCACACAGGGGCTCTATGGCTACACCTTC. Amino acid sequence: CASTTQGLYGYTF.

The chain combines TRBV7-6 with TRBJ2-1; D possibly corresponds to TRBD1 (5 bases). V was trimmed by 8 bases and J by 0 bases, leaving 14 bases between them. Germline lookup yields CDR1 SGHVS and CDR2 FNYEAQ. This CDR3 is built from 15 residues. The CDR3 reads CASGKTASSYNEQFF. The CDR3 DNA reads as TGTGCCAGCGGTAAGACAGCGAGCTCCTACAATGAGCAGTTCTTC.

This chain uses TRBV4-1 with TRBJ2-1; possible D gene TRBD2, 5 bases. Germline CDR1 reads MGHRA; CDR2 reads YSYEKL. The germline V and J ends were trimmed by 0 bases and 6 bases, with 12 bases remaining between them. This CDR3 has 15 amino acids. In DNA, the CDR3 is TGCGCCAGCAGCCAAGAGTCACTAGTCTCCAATGAGCAGTTCTTC. Amino acids: CASSQESLVSNEQFF.

The chain couples TRBV14 to TRBJ2-1; TRBD2 agrees at 11 bases. With V trimmed by 2 bases and J by 8 bases, 20 bases remained unmatched. The length of the CDR3 is 20 residues. In germline, CDR1 is SGHDN, CDR2 FVKESK. The CDR3 coding sequence is TGTGCCAGCAGCCAACGGGCTCTCACCGGACTAGCGGGTGACTGGGATGAGCAGTTCTTC. Residues: CASSQRALTGLAGDWDEQFF.

The J gene is TRBJ1-5, the V gene TRBV7-2; D is possibly TRBD1 (5 bases). The CDR3 loop spans 14 amino acids. Trimming shortened V by 5 bases and J by 3 bases, and 11 bases separated the two germline ends. CDR1 is SGHTA, CDR2 FQGNSA, per germline. This CDR3 is CASSHDSYNQPQHF. The CDR3 DNA reads TGTGCCAGCAGCCATGACAGCTACAATCAGCCCCAGCATTTT.

This sequence joins TRBV18 and TRBJ1-2; 8 nucleotides agree with TRBD1. The CDR3 has 13 residues. V shed 3 bases, J shed 6 bases, and the junction held 3 bases outside the gene matches. Germline loops: CDR1 KGHSH, CDR2 LQKENI. The DNA of the CDR3 is TGTGCCAGCTCACCCGGACAGGGCGATGGCTACACCTTC. The encoded protein is CASSPGQGDGYTF. Combining the CDR3 with reference TRBV18 and TRBJ1-2 gives the whole variable domain NAGVMQNPRHLVRRRGQEARLRCSPMKGHSHVYWYRQLPEEGLKFMVYLQKENIIDESGMPKERFSAEFPKEGPSILRIQQVVRGDSAAYFCASSPGQGDGYTFGSGTRLTVV.

The chain carries TRBV2 and TRBJ2-3, with a tentative D call TRBD1 (5 bases). V dropped 1 base and J dropped 1 base, with 6 bases sitting between them. The CDR3 sequence is 14 residues long. The germline CDR1 and CDR2 sequences are SNHLY and FYNNEI. CDR3 sequence (DNA): TGTGCCAGCAGTGAAGGCAGGGGCACAGATACGCAGTATTTT. Amino acid sequence: CASSEGRGTDTQYF.

The chain has TRBV12-3 or TRBV12-4 and TRBJ2-1; no clear D gene. Trimming took off 3 bases at V and 10 bases at J, with 7 bases between the two ends. This CDR3 region has 11 residues. The CDR3 is CASSLTEEQFF. DNA of the CDR3: TGTGCCAGCAGTTTGACGGAGGAGCAGTTCTTC.